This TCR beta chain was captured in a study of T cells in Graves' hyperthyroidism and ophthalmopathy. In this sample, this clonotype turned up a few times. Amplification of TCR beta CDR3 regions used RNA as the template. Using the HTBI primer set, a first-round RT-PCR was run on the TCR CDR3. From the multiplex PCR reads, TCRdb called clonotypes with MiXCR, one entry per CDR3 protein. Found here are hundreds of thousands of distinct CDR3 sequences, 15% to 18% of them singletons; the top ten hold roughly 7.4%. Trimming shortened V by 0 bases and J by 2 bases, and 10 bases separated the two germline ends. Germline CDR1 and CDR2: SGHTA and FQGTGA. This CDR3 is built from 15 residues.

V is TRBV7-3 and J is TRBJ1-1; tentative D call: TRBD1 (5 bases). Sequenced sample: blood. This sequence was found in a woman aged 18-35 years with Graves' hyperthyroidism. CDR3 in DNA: TGTGCCAGCAGCTTAACGCCAGGGCGAAACACTGAAGCTTTCTTT. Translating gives CASSLTPGRNTEAFF.